The subject of this entry is one T cell receptor (beta chain). Its antigen remains unidentified. Its ends do not fully match the called genes, so a read error is possible. The protocol was immunoSEQ multiplex PCR, while the TCRdb copy is restricted to in-frame clones and leaves out a portion. The sample consists of 38,000 or so clones, approximately 80% of them appearing once. This sample was included in a study of a mutant IDH1 vaccine in newly diagnosed glioma. Study background: The therapy given earlier, which was standard therapy, consisted of radiotherapy, temozolomide, or both, and most of the patients received both.

The CDR3 spans 15 residues. Germline V gene data show CDR1 as SSHAT and CDR2 as FNYEAQ (reference sequence). Time point defined: week 23, last vaccination. Vaccination used 300 ug of mutant IDH1 20-mer peptide per dose, with topical imiquimod. Donor tumors were new WHO grade 3 or 4 IDH1-mutant, ATRX-lost astrocytomas. General observations from the study: Altogether, 85% to 95% of patients exhibited vaccine-induced immune responses.

The starting material was PBMCs, obtained from a glioma patient whose treatment included an IDH1 peptide vaccine. This clonotype was obtained from a man aged 35-49 years with glioma. V is TRBV7-7 and J is TRBJ2-3, with D maybe TRBD2 (5 bases). The CDR3 bases are TGTGCTAGCAGCCCAAGGGAGAGCAAGACAGATACGCAGTATTTT. It codes for CASSPRESKTDTQYF.